This T cell receptor beta chain was captured in a study of T-cell memory formation after mild COVID-19. Study outcomes and limitations: That cross-reactive memory joined was suggested by some responding clones appearing in pre-infection memory.

Each CDR3 protein is one row after TCRdb ran MiXCR on the 5' RACE reads. The sample contains about 400,000 distinct CDR3 sequences, about 15% of which appear only once. This clonotype was detected ten times or more. Its antigen is unknown. This TCR was recovered from a man aged 18 to 30 who had mild COVID-19 (a few samples of this study predate the infection). Cell type and time point are not known. Sequenced: PBMCs or a T cell subset sorted from them (not recorded which).

The chain's CDR3 is CASSQDGQGRQPQHF. The CDR3 DNA reads as TGCGCCAGCAGCCAAGATGGGCAGGGGAGGCAGCCCCAGCATTTT. The chain couples TRBV4-3 to TRBJ1-5; TRBD1 might be the D (6 bases). With 0 bases removed from V and 7 bases from J, the gap between germline ends came to 13 bases. CDR1 and CDR2 (germline): LGHNA, YSLEER. The CDR3 spans 15 residues.